These 21 T cell receptor beta chains originate from one sample sequenced in a study of cytomegalovirus exposure and HLA in healthy donors. The PCR employed 60 Vbeta primers together with 13 Jbeta primers. The assay was immunoSEQ multiplex PCR, and TCRdb's table has in-frame clones only and misses some. The repertoire table contains approximately 96,000 clones. Sequenced: PBMCs. Receptors were obtained from a girl under 18 in good health and CMV-seropositive.

The chain joins TRBV7-9 to TRBJ2-2, with a tentative D call TRBD2 (6 bases). The CDR3 has 15 amino acids. V dropped 5 bases and J dropped 8 bases, with 18 bases sitting between them. Per germline, CDR1 SEHNR and CDR2 FQNEAQ (reference sequence). The CDR3 sequence is CASSPKGLLPGELFF. CDR3 DNA sequence: TGTGCCAGCAGCCCAAAGGGACTCCTTCCGGGGGAGCTGTTTTTT.

The V call is TRBV20-1, the J call TRBJ2-7; D gene unclear. This CDR3 comprises 10 residues. Germline V lookup: CDR1 DFQATT, CDR2 SNEGSKA (reference sequence). Trimming shortened V by 4 bases and J by 6 bases, and 7 bases separated the two germline ends. The CDR3 coding sequence is TGCAGTGCTACACTCCCCGAGCAGTACTTC. Protein sequence: CSATLPEQYF.

The J gene is TRBJ2-5, the V gene TRBV18; D not certain. Trimming took off 1 base at V and 2 bases at J, with 5 bases between the two ends. In germline, CDR1 is KGHSH, CDR2 LQKENI. CDR3 length: 13 amino acids. In DNA, the CDR3 is TGTGCCAGCTCACCACGCGTGCAAGAGACCCAGTACTTC. Its translation: CASSPRVQETQYF.

CDR3 sequence (DNA): TGTGCCATCAGTGATCCCCGGACAGGGTCATACAATGAGCAGTTCTTC. Protein sequence: CAISDPRTGSYNEQFF. The V and J genes are TRBV10-3 and TRBJ2-1, with 8 positions matching TRBD1. In germline, CDR1 is ENHRY, CDR2 SYGVKD. V was pared by 3 bases and J by 4 bases, with 8 bases of the junction left unmatched. This CDR3 region has 16 residues.

V is TRBV11-2 and J is TRBJ1-2, with TRBD1 as a possible D gene (5 bases). Germline V gives CDR1 SGHAT, CDR2 FQNNGV. V dropped 1 base and J dropped 4 bases, with 13 bases sitting between them. The CDR3 loop spans 15 amino acids. Here the CDR3 DNA reads TGTGCCAGCAGCTTAGGGCAGGGAGGTGTCTATGGCTACACCTTC. This translates into CASSLGQGGVYGYTF.

The chain combines TRBV5-4 with TRBJ1-1; the D is unclear. Between the trimmed V and J ends, which lost 4 bases and 4 bases, there was a span of 14 bases. The CDR3 length is 14 residues. Germline-derived CDR1 and CDR2 are SGHNT and YYREEE (reference sequence). This chain's CDR3 is CASSPNGDSTEAFF. CDR3 nucleotide sequence: TGTGCCAGCAGCCCAAACGGGGATTCCACTGAAGCTTTCTTT.

The rearrangement joins TRBV29-1 to TRBJ1-2; D remains unclear. Germline CDR1 and CDR2: SQVTM and ANQGSEA. The ends were cut back, 4 bases at V and 4 bases at J, with 13 bases in the middle. The CDR3 has 13 residues. The CDR3 bases are TGCAGCGTTGTAACCGGGGAGGTCTATGGCTACACCTTC. This sequence encodes CSVVTGEVYGYTF.

The chain uses TRBV6-5 and TRBJ2-1, with a weak D call TRBD1 (6 bases). The V end was cut by 0 bases, the J end by 8 bases, with 14 bases between. Germline-derived CDR1 and CDR2 are MNHEY and SVGAGI. This CDR3 region has 15 residues. CDR3 in amino acids: CASSYSPGARDEQFF. The CDR3 DNA reads as TGTGCCAGCAGTTACTCACCAGGGGCGAGAGATGAGCAGTTCTTC.

V is TRBV19 and J is TRBJ1-2; 7 positions agree with TRBD1. The length of the CDR3 is 14 residues. CDR1 is LNHDA, CDR2 SQIVND, per germline (reference sequence). The J segment lost 6 bases and the V segment lost 4 bases, leaving 8 bases of the junction unmatched. Written as DNA, the CDR3 is TGTGCCAGTAGTACCGGGACAGAGCGGGATGGCTACACCTTC. Residues: CASSTGTERDGYTF.

Regarding this clone: One junction end disagrees with the germline gene, perhaps due to a read error. The rearrangement links TRBV4-2 to TRBJ1-1; 9 bases map to TRBD1. This CDR3 contains 17 residues. Germline V gene lookup returns CDR1 LGHNA and CDR2 YNFKEQ. The CDR3 spells CASSHKGQGRWDTEDFF. CDR3 nucleotide sequence: TGTGCCAGCAGCCACAAAGGACAGGGGAGGTGGGACACTGAAGATTTCTTT.

The chain joins TRBV9 to TRBJ2-1, with 8 bases that match TRBD2. Per germline, CDR1 SGDLS and CDR2 YYNGEE. The CDR3 has 16 residues. The J segment lost 3 bases and the V segment lost 0 bases, leaving 5 bases of the junction unmatched. The CDR3 sequence is CASSVETSGFYNEQFF. CDR3 sequence (DNA): TGTGCCAGCAGCGTAGAAACTAGCGGCTTCTACAATGAGCAGTTCTTC. Full variable domain (remainder filled in from reference TRBV9 and TRBJ2-1): DSGVTQTPKHLITATGQRVTLRCSPRSGDLSVYWYQQSLDQGLQFLIQYYNGEERAKGNILERFSAQQFPDLHSELNLSSLELGDSALYFCASSVETSGFYNEQFFGPGTRLTVL.

The rearrangement joins TRBV9 to TRBJ2-5; 9 bases line up with TRBD2. CDR1 and CDR2 from the germline V gene are SGDLS and YYNGEE. This CDR3 has 16 residues. V lost 4 bases to trimming and J lost 1 base; unmatched junction nucleotides: 8. DNA of the CDR3: TGTGCCAGCAGCTCCTCGACTAGCGGAATCCAAGAGACCCAGTACTTC. This sequence encodes CASSSSTSGIQETQYF.

The chain joins TRBV30 to TRBJ2-3; 10 nucleotides line up with TRBD2. This CDR3 is built from 15 residues. J gave up 4 bases and V 8 bases, and 12 bases lay outside the gene matches. Per the germline V gene, CDR1 is GTSNPN and CDR2 is SVGIG (reference sequence). CDR3 sequence (DNA): TGTGCCGGGACGGGTAGCGGGGGGATCGCAGATACGCAGTATTTT. Translating gives CAGTGSGGIADTQYF.

The CDR3: CASSDGYSNQPQHF. In DNA, the CDR3 is TGTGCCAGCAGTGACGGGTATAGCAATCAGCCCCAGCATTTT. The chain combines TRBV2 with TRBJ1-5, with unresolved D. The CDR3 contains 14 residues. Trimming removed 3 bases from V and 0 bases from J, with 6 bases in between. CDR1 and CDR2 from the germline V gene are SNHLY and FYNNEI.

V and J are TRBV18 and TRBJ1-3; no firm D call. Trimming removed 2 bases from V and 1 base from J, with 9 bases in between. The CDR3 spans 15 residues. The germline V gene has CDR1 KGHSH and CDR2 LQKENI. The CDR3 is CASSPLAGSGNTIYF. The CDR3 nucleotides read TGTGCCAGCTCACCATTAGCGGGTTCTGGAAACACCATATATTTT. Full variable domain (outside the CDR3, taken from reference TRBV18 and TRBJ1-3): NAGVMQNPRHLVRRRGQEARLRCSPMKGHSHVYWYRQLPEEGLKFMVYLQKENIIDESGMPKERFSAEFPKEGPSILRIQQVVRGDSAAYFCASSPLAGSGNTIYFGEGSWLTVV.

The rearrangement links TRBV6-5 to TRBJ1-1; 7 positions match TRBD1. The germline V gene has CDR1 MNHEY and CDR2 SVGAGI. J gave up 4 bases and V 6 bases, and 11 bases lay outside the gene matches. This CDR3 comprises 15 residues. CDR3 region: CASRRQGGSFTEAFF. CDR3 coding DNA: TGTGCCAGCAGGCGACAGGGAGGATCATTCACTGAAGCTTTCTTT.

The V call is TRBV6-1, the J call TRBJ2-5; 7 nucleotides match TRBD1. Germline lookup yields CDR1 MNHNS and CDR2 SASEGT. There are 13 residues in the CDR3. V shed 6 bases and J 1 base; nucleotides not matched to a gene: 2. This chain's CDR3 is CASRWDSQETQYF. DNA of the CDR3: TGTGCCAGCAGATGGGACAGCCAAGAGACCCAGTACTTC.

J is TRBJ2-5 and V is TRBV4-3; D might be TRBD1 (6 bases). The V gene's germline CDR1 is LGHNA and CDR2 YSLEER. Trimming left V 4 bases short and J 4 bases short, with 13 bases between. There are 14 residues in the CDR3. The CDR3 sequence: CASSRSLGGETQYF. The CDR3 DNA reads TGCGCCAGCAGCCGAAGTCTAGGGGGAGAGACCCAGTACTTC.

The chain has TRBV9 and TRBJ1-2; possibly TRBD1 for D (5 bases). Looked up from germline, CDR1 is SGDLS and CDR2 is YYNGEE. The CDR3 extends over 14 amino acids. V was cut by 1 base and J by 5 bases, with 12 bases left in between. CDR3 sequence: CASSVKRGGYGYTF. In nucleotides, the CDR3 is TGTGCCAGCAGCGTAAAAAGGGGTGGGTATGGCTACACCTTC.

This sequence joins TRBV29-1 and TRBJ2-3, with D possibly TRBD2 on 5 matching bases. The CDR3 is 15 residues long. With 1 base removed from V and 7 bases from J, the gap between germline ends came to 18 bases. Germline CDR1 reads SQVTM; CDR2 reads ANQGSEA. In DNA, the CDR3 is TGCAGCGTTGAAGGCGCTAGAGGGCCCTTAAATACGCAGTATTTT. Amino acid sequence: CSVEGARGPLNTQYF.

This chain links TRBV5-4 with TRBJ2-7; 12 nucleotides match TRBD2. Germline CDR1 is SGHNT and CDR2 is YYREEE (reference sequence). Unmatched junction bases numbered 6, after V lost 5 bases and J lost 3 bases. The CDR3 has 15 residues. CDR3: CASSKTSGGIYEQYF. The CDR3 nucleotides are TGTGCCAGCAGTAAAACTAGCGGGGGGATCTACGAGCAGTACTTC.